This section outlines one TCR beta chain sequence together with its context. No antigen is known for it. The entry originates in a study of cytomegalovirus exposure and HLA in healthy donors. The primer mix had 60 Vbeta and 13 Jbeta primers. Under the authors' procedure: It was a later analysis that counted 83 million or so unique TCR beta chains, of which around 11 million were shared. Profiled with immunoSEQ multiplex PCR; TCRdb holds only in-frame clones, not every one. D and trimming were read from the DNA, whereas the V and J calls and clone size are those reported in that table. The data contain some 140,000 clones, about 74% of them singletons. Findings and caveats of the study: Exclusion applied to some V segments, including TRBV6-2 and TRBV6-3, as they were indistinguishable. Reports state that TCR beta sequences accurately predicted most subjects' HLA-A and HLA-B alleles. Within the data, a cluster of highly shared sequence variants was likely a sequencing artifact.

The CDR3 length is 16 residues. The V and J ends lost 4 bases and 5 bases respectively, with 21 bases between them. Germline CDR1 and CDR2: SGDLS and YYNGEE. Source material: PBMCs. The chain uses TRBV9 and TRBJ1-2; D might be TRBD1 (5 bases). The receptor's source is a man aged 40-49 years in good health and CMV-seronegative. CDR3 in DNA: TGTGCCAGCAGCCGCCGGGGCGGGGCCCCCGGGTATGGCTACACCTTC. Protein sequence: CASSRRGGAPGYGYTF.